This T cell receptor beta chain stems from a study of T cell changes during pregnancy in multiple sclerosis. V lost 2 bases and J lost 5, with 18 bases in between. This CDR3 spans 16 amino acids. Germline lookup yields CDR1 MNHEY and CDR2 SMNVEV (reference sequence). Clones were sequenced by immunoSEQ multiplex PCR, and TCRdb holds only the in-frame ones, with some missing. The sample comprises more than 65,000 clones, roughly nine tenths of which are singletons, and 2.5% rests with the top ten. The J gene is TRBJ2-5, the V gene TRBV27; TRBD2 might be the D (7 bases). The sample in question was peripheral blood, obtained in the first trimester of pregnancy. The clonotype was recovered from a female donor with multiple sclerosis, enrolled in a pregnancy study. For the CDR3, the DNA is TGTGCCAGCAGTTTAGGGGGGGCCTCAAAAAGGGAGACCCAGTACTTC. Residues: CASSLGGASKRETQYF.